This TCR beta chain was captured in a study of blood T cells in healthy people across ages. About this clonotype: Its cognate antigen is unknown.

The J segment lost 3 bases and the V segment lost 2 bases, leaving 5 bases of the junction unmatched. CDR3 length: 14 residues. The germline V gene has CDR1 DFQATT and CDR2 SNEGSKA (reference sequence). The study's findings and limits: Diversity figures based on one million T cells were deemed too low. Naive and antigen-experienced cells were not separated, limiting conclusive comparison. TCR beta diversity correlated strongly with naive T cell percentage.

Next came a second PCR, run for roughly 6 to 11 cycles, which used a sample-barcoded 5' primer along with a J-beta primer mix. All samples gave at least 2.5 million CDR3-containing paired-end reads. TCRdb itself ran the 5' RACE reads through MiXCR, one entry per CDR3 protein. The sample yields approximately 800,000 distinct CDR3 sequences, roughly 60% seen once. This TCR derives from a man between 25 and 39 years old in good health. Sequenced input: blood. The chain links TRBV20-1 to TRBJ2-5, with TRBD2 matching over 8 bases. The CDR3 nucleotides read TGCAGTGCTAGACCGACTAGCGTCGAAGAGACCCAGTACTTC. Encoded protein: CSARPTSVEETQYF.